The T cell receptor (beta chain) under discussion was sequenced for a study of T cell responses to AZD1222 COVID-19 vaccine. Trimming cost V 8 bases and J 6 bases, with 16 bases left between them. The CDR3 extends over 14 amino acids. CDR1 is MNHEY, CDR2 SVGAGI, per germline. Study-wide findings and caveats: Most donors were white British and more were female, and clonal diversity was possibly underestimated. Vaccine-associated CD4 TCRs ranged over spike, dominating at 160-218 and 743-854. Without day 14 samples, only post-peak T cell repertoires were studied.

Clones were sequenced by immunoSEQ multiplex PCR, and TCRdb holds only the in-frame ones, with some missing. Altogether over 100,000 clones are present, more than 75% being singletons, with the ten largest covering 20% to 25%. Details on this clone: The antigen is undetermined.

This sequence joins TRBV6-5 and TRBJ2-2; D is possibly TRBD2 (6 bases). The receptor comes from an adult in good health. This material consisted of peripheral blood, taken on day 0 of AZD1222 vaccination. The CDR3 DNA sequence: TGTGCCAGCGGGCTAGCGATGGGGGCCGGGGAGCTGTTTTTT. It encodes CASGLAMGAGELFF.